The clone carrying this T cell receptor beta chain appeared a few times. What it recognizes is unknown. Between the trimmed V and J ends, which lost 3 bases and 7 bases, there was a span of 13 bases. There are 13 residues in the CDR3. Germline V gene lookup returns CDR1 SGDLS and CDR2 YYNGEE. This record belongs to a study of beta chain features in type 1 diabetes. As for the study in general: Patients shared similar age, gender and cell yields with healthy donors. Across every sample, around 98 million sorted cells were examined in total. Findings and caveats of the study: With patients and controls alike, PCR might favor shorter templates to an equal degree.

Sorting of CD4+ naive, central memory, regulatory and stem cell-like memory cells was performed via CD45RO/CCR7/CD25/CD127/CD95/CD27. Expressed TCRB transcripts were sequenced because the isolated RNA had all been reverse transcribed beforehand. Method: immunoSEQ multiplex PCR; TCRdb's copy keeps in-frame clones and lacks some. The table has 300,000 to 350,000 clones, about 18% seen once. The V and J genes are TRBV9 and TRBJ1-2; TRBD1 might be the D (6 bases). This clonotype was sampled from a woman aged 18-35 years in good health. Sequenced input: naive CD4+ T cells from blood. The CDR3 DNA follows: TGTGCCAGCAGCGACACAGGGATGGGTGGCTACACCTTC. Protein: CASSDTGMGGYTF. The full variable domain, rest sourced from reference TRBV9 and TRBJ1-2, is DSGVTQTPKHLITATGQRVTLRCSPRSGDLSVYWYQQSLDQGLQFLIQYYNGEERAKGNILERFSAQQFPDLHSELNLSSLELGDSALYFCASSDTGMGGYTFGSGTRLTVV.